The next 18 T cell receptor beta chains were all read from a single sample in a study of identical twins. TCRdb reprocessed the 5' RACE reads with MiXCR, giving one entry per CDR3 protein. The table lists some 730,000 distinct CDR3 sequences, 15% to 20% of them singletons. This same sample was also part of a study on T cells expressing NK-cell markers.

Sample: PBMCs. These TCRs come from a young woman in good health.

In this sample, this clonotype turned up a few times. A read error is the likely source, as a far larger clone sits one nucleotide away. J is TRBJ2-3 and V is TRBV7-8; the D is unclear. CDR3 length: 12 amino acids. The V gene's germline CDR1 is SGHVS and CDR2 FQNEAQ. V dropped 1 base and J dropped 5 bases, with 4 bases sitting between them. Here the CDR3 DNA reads TGTGCCAGCAGCTTAGGGAAAGATACGCAGTATTTT. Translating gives CASSLGKDTQYF.

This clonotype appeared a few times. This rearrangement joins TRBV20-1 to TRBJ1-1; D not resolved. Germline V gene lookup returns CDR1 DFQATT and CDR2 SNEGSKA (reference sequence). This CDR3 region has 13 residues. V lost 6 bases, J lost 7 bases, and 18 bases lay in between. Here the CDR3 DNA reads TGCAGTGCCCGGGCCCCCCAGCCCGATGAAGCTTTCTTT. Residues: CSARAPQPDEAFF.

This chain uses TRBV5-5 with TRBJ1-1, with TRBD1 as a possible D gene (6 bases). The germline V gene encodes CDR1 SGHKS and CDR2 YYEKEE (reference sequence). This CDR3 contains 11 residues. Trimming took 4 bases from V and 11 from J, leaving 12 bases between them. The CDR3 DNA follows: TGTGCCAGCAGCCTGGGACAATTTGCTTTCTTT. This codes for CASSLGQFAFF.

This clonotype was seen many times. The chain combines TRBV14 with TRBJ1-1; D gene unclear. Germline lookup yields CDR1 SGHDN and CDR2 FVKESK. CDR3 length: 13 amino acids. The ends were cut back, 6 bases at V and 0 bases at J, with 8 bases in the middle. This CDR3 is CASSQDLNTEAFF. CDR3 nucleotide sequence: TGTGCCAGCAGTCAGGACCTGAACACTGAAGCTTTCTTT.

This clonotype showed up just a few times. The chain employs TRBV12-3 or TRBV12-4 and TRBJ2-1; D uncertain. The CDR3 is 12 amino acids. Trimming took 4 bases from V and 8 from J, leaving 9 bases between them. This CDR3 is CASSSDYDEQFF. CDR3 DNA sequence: TGTGCCAGCAGTTCCGATTACGATGAGCAGTTCTTC.

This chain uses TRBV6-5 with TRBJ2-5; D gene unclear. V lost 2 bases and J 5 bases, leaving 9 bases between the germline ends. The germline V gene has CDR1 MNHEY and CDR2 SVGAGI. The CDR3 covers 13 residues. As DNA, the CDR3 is TGTGCCAGCAGTTACGGTACGAAGGAGACCCAGTACTTC. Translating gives CASSYGTKETQYF.

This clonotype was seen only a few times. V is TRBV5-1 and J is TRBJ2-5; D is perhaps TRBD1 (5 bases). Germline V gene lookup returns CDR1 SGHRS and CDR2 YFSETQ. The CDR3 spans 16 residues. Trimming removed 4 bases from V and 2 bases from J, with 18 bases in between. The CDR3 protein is CASSRMDMLGQETQYF. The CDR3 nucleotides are TGCGCCAGCAGCCGCATGGACATGCTGGGTCAAGAGACCCAGTACTTC. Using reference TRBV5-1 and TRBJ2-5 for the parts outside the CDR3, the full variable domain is KAGVTQTPRYLIKTRGQQVTLSCSPISGHRSVSWYQQTPGQGLQFLFEYFSETQRNKGNFPGRFSGRQFSNSRSEMNVSTLELGDSALYLCASSRMDMLGQETQYFGPGTRLLVL.

CDR3 amino acids: CSARMGVRGVQHF. The CDR3 DNA reads as TGCAGTGCTAGAATGGGGGTCCGAGGTGTCCAGCATTTT. V and J are TRBV20-1 and TRBJ1-5, with D possibly TRBD1 on 5 matching bases. The CDR3 is 13 amino acids. Germline-derived CDR1 and CDR2 are DFQATT and SNEGSKA (reference sequence). V was shortened by 2 bases and J by 12 bases, with 17 bases between the two germline ends.

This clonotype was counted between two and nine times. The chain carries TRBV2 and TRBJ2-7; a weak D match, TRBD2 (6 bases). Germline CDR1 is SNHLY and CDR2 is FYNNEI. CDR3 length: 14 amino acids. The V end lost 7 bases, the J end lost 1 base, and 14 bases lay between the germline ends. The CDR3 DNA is TGTGCCAGCACCAGATCTAGCGTTTCCTACGAGCAGTACTTC. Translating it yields CASTRSSVSYEQYF.

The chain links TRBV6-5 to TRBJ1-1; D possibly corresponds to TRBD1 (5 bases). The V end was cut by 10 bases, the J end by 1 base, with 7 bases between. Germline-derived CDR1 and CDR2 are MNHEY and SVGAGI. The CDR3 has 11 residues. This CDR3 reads CAIGQNTEAFF. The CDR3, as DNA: TGTGCCATCGGACAGAACACTGAAGCTTTCTTT.

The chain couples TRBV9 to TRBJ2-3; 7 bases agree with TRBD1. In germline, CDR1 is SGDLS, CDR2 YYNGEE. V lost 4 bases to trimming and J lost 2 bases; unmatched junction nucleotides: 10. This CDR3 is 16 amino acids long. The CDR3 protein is CASSTGDSPYTDTQYF. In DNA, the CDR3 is TGTGCCAGCAGCACCGGGGACAGTCCCTACACAGATACGCAGTATTTT.

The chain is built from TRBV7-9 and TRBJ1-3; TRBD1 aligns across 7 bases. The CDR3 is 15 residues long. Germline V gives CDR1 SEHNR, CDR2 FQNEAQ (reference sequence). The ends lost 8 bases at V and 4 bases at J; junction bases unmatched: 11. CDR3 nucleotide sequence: TGTGCCAGCGGCCGACAGGGCCTGGGAGGAAACACCATATATTTT. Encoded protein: CASGRQGLGGNTIYF.

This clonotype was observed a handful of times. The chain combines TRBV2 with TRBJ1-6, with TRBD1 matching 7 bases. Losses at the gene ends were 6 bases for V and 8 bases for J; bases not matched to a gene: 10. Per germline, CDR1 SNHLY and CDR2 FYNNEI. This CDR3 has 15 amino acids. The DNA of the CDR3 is TGTGCCAGCAGCCTCTGGGGGGACAGCTATTCACCCCTCCACTTT. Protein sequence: CASSLWGDSYSPLHF.

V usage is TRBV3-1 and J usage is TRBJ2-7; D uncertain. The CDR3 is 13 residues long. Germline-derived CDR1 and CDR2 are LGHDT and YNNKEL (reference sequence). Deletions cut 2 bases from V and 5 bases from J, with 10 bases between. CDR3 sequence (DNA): TGTGCCAGCAGCCAAATGCCAGCTGACGAGCAGTACTTC. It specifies CASSQMPADEQYF.

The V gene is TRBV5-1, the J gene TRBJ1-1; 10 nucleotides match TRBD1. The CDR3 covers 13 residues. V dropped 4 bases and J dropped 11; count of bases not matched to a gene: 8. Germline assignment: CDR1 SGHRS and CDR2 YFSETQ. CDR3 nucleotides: TGCGCCAGCAGCCCGACAGGGGGCTTGGAGGCTTTCTTT. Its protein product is CASSPTGGLEAFF.

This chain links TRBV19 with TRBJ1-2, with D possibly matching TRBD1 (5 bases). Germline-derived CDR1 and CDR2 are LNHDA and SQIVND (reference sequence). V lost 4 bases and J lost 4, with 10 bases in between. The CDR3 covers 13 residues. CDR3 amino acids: CASSTGTVYGYTF. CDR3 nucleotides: TGTGCCAGTAGTACCGGGACCGTCTATGGCTACACCTTC. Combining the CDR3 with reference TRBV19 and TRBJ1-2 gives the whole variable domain DGGITQSPKYLFRKEGQNVTLSCEQNLNHDAMYWYRQDPGQGLRLIYYSQIVNDFQKGDIAEGYSVSREKKESFPLTVTSAQKNPTAFYLCASSTGTVYGYTFGSGTRLTVV.

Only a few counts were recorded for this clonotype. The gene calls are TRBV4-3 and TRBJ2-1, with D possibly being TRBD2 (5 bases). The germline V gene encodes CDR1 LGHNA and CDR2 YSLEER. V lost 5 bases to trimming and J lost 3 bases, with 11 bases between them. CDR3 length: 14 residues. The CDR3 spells CASSGLGLYNEQFF. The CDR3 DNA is TGCGCCAGCAGCGGGCTCGGACTCTACAATGAGCAGTTCTTC.

CDR3 sequence reads: CASSLGVAEQFF. CDR3 coding DNA: TGTGCCAGCAGTTTAGGCGTTGCTGAGCAGTTCTTC. The chain recombines TRBV12-3 or TRBV12-4 with TRBJ2-1; no clear D gene. This CDR3 contains 12 residues. V was clipped by 1 base and J by 9 bases, with 7 bases between them.